This T cell receptor beta chain was profiled in a study of identical twins. Study-wide points: Beta clonotypes that were abundant in cord blood contained fewer insertions, a pattern absent from memory repertoires. Twins shared out-of-frame alpha sequences with excess low generation probability.

Unique molecular identifiers were in the cDNA, with template-switch universal primer binding. TCRdb recomputed calls from the 5' RACE reads with MiXCR, one row per CDR3 protein. The data hold roughly 280,000 distinct CDR3 sequences, with roughly 9.8% observed a single time. This clonotype appeared a few times. What it binds is unknown. With V trimmed by 0 bases and J by 4 bases, 0 bases remained unmatched. CDR3 length: 14 residues. Per germline, CDR1 SEHNR and CDR2 FQNEAQ (reference sequence). These sequences were also reported in another study, on yellow fever vaccine responses in identical twins.

The sample was CD8+ T cells sorted from blood. The genes are TRBV7-9 and TRBJ1-1, with 9 nucleotides matching TRBD1. This receptor was identified in a woman under 30 in good health. The CDR3 DNA is TGTGCCAGCAGCTTAGCGGGACAGGGCACTGAAGCTTTCTTT. This translates into CASSLAGQGTEAFF.